The entry below gives a single T cell receptor beta chain sequence along with its context. Its antigen is still unknown. The entry originates in a study of cytomegalovirus exposure and HLA in healthy donors. Findings and limits, study-wide: There were 150 to 200 TCR beta chains listed as cytomegalovirus-associated.

Germline loops: CDR1 SGDLS, CDR2 YYNGEE. This CDR3 has 14 amino acids. V dropped 3 bases and J dropped 7 bases, with 14 bases sitting between them. Primers: 60 Vbeta forward and 13 Jbeta reverse. Generated by immunoSEQ multiplex PCR, the TCRdb table keeps only in-frame clones and is missing some. The table shows some 150,000 clones, with 75% to 90% occurring only once. The genes are TRBV9 and TRBJ2-4; TRBD2 might be the D (6 bases). This sequence originates from a woman aged 45-59 years in good health and CMV-seropositive. Material for sequencing was PBMCs. Written as DNA, the CDR3 is TGTGCCAGCAGCGGCGGGACGGGCGGGAACATTCAGTACTTC. The encoded protein is CASSGGTGGNIQYF.